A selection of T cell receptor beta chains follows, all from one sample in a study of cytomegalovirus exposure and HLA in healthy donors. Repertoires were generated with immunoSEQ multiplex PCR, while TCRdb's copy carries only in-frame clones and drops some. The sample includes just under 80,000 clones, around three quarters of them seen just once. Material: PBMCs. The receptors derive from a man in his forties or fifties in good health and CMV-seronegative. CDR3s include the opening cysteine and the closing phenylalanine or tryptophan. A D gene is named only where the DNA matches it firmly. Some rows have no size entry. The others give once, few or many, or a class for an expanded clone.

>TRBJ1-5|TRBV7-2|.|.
TGTGCCAGCAGTCTATGGGCTCAGCCCCAGCATTTT
CASSLWAQPQHF
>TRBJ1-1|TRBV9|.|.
TGTGCCAGCAGACGGGATGACATGAACACTGAAGCTTTCTTT
CASRRDDMNTEAFF
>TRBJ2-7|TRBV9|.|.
TGTGCCAGCAGCGTAGGGGAGGCGAACTACGAGCAGTACTTC
CASSVGEANYEQYF
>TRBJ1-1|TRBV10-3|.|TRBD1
TGTGCCATCAGTGAAGGCGGACAGGGGGCCGGAGCTTTCTTT
CAISEGGQGAGAFF
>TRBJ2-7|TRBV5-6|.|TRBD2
TGTGCCAGCAGCTTGGTTGTTGGCGGGAGGGCCTACGAGCAGTACTTC
CASSLVVGGRAYEQYF
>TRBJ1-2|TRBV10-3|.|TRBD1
TGTGCCATAGGGACAGGGGTCGGTGCCTATGGCTACACCTTC
CAIGTGVGAYGYTF
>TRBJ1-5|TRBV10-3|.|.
TGTGCCATCCAAAGCCCAGGGTCCAGTCAGCCCCAGCATTTT
CAIQSPGSSQPQHF
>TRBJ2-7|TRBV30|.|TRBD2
TGTGCCTGGGGGGCGGGAGGCCCTCTTGGCGAGCAGTACTTC
CAWGAGGPLGEQYF
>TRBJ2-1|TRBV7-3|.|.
TGTGCCAGCAGCCCTCGGGGGAGCGAGAAATATGAGCAGTTCTTC
CASSPRGSEKYEQFF
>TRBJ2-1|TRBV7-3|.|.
TGTGCCAGCAGCCCCCTTAGCGGATCCTCCTACAATGAGCAGTTCTTC
CASSPLSGSSYNEQFF
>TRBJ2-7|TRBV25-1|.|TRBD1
TGTGCCAGCACAGGGACAGGGGGTTCCTACGAGCAGTACTTC
CASTGTGGSYEQYF
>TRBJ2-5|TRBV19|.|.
TGTGCCAGCCAAAAGCGGCAGCTGGAGACCCAGTACTTC
CASQKRQLETQYF
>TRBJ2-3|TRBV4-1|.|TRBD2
TGCGCCAGCAGCGTACGACTAGCGGGGAACACAGATACGCAGTATTTT
CASSVRLAGNTDTQYF
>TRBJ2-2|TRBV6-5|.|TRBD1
TGTGCCAGCAGCGGCGACAGGGGGAACACCGGGGAGCTGTTTTTT
CASSGDRGNTGELFF
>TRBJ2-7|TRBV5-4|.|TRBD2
TGTGCCAGCAGCCGGAGTACTAGCGGGAGTTCCCACTCCTACGAGCAGTACTTC
CASSRSTSGSSHSYEQYF
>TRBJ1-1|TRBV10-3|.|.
TGTGCCATCCTCACAGGGAATCCTCCGAACACTGAAGCTTTCTTT
CAILTGNPPNTEAFF
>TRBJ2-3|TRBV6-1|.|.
TGTGCCAGCAGTGCCCTAGTAGATACGCAGTATTTT
CASSALVDTQYF
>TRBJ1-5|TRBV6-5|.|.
TGTGCCAGCAGTTACTCGTACTACCAGCCCCAGCATTTT
CASSYSYYQPQHF
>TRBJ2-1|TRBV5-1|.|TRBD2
TGCGCCAGCAGCCCCGGGACTAGCGGGACCAATGAGCAGTTCTTC
CASSPGTSGTNEQFF
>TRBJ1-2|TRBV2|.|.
TGTGCCAGCAGTGAATTCGACAGGAGATCTGGCTACACCTTC
CASSEFDRRSGYTF
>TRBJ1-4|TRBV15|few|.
TGTGCCACCAGCAGAGTGGACAGAAATGAAAAACTGTTTTTT
CATSRVDRNEKLFF
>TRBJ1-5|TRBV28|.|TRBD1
TGTGCCAGCAGCACATTGGGGGGACAGACCAATCAGCCCCAGCATTTT
CASSTLGGQTNQPQHF
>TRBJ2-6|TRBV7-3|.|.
TGTGCCAGCAGCCTCGGTACAGGGCAATCTGGGGCCAACGTCCTGACTTTC
CASSLGTGQSGANVLTF
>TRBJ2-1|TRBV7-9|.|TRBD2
TGTGCCAGCAGAGAGTCCGGGACTAGCCCCAGTGAGCAGTTCTTC
CASRESGTSPSEQFF
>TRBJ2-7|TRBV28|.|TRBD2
TGTGCCAGCTATACTAGCGGGGGGACCTACGAGCAGTACTTC
CASYTSGGTYEQYF
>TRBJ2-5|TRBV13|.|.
TGTGCCAGCAGCCTGGACAGGGATGGCGGGAGTTGGGAGGAGACCCAGTACTTC
CASSLDRDGGSWEETQYF
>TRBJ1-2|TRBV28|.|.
TGTGCCAGCAGACGGACAGAAGACTATGGCTACACCTTC
CASRRTEDYGYTF
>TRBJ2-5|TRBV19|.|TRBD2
TGTGCCAGTAGTCAACTAGCGGGAGGGACCCAGTACTTC
CASSQLAGGTQYF
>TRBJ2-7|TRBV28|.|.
TGTGCCAGCAGCCTAACTGGCTACGAGCAGTACTTC
CASSLTGYEQYF
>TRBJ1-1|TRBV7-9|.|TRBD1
TGTGCCAGCAGCTTTGGACAGGGGAACACTGAAGCTTTCTTT
CASSFGQGNTEAFF
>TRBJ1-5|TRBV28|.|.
TGTGCCACCGGGAGTCGGGAGCCCCAGCATTTT
CATGSREPQHF
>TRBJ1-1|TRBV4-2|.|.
TGTGCCAGCAGCCCCAAAGCCCTGAACACTGAAGCTTTCTTT
CASSPKALNTEAFF
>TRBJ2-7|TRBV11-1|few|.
TGTGCCAGCAGCGCACTCTACGAGCAGTACTTC
CASSALYEQYF
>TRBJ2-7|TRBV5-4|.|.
TGTGCCAGCAGAGGCGGGGGCAGGGACGAGCAGTACTTC
CASRGGGRDEQYF
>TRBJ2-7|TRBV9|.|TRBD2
TGTGCCAGCAGCGGAGGACTAGCGGGAGTGCAGTACTTC
CASSGGLAGVQYF
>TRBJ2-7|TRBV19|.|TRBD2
TGTGCCAGTAGTATAACGGGAGGGGGCTACGAGCAGTACTTC
CASSITGGGYEQYF
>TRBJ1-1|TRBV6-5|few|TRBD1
TGTGCCAGCAGTTTCACGCAGGGGGGTAGGACTGAAGCTTTCTTT
CASSFTQGGRTEAFF
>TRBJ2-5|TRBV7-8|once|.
TGTGCCAGCAGCCAAGGGTCGACGGGGAAACCGGGGGAGACCCAGTACTTC
CASSQGSTGKPGETQYF
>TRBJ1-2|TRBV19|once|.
TGTGCCAGTAGTATTGACAGCAACTATGGCTACACCTTC
CASSIDSNYGYTF
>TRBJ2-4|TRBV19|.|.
TGTGCCAGTAGTATACTAGACATTCAGTACTTC
CASSILDIQYF
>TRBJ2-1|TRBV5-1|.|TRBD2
TGCGCCAGCAGCTCGGGACTAGCGGGAGATCTCTACAATGAGCAGTTCTTC
CASSSGLAGDLYNEQFF
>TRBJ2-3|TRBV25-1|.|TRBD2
TGTGCCAGCAGTGCGTTCCTAGCGGACTCCACAGATACGCAGTATTTT
CASSAFLADSTDTQYF
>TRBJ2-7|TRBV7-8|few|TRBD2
TGTGCCAGCAGCTTAGCGACTAGCGGGAGGCTGGCCTACGAGCAGTACTTC
CASSLATSGRLAYEQYF
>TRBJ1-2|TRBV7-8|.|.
TGTGCCAGCAGCTCGGACAGTAACTATGGCTACACCTTC
CASSSDSNYGYTF
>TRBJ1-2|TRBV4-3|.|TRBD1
TGCGCCAGCAGCCAAGAAAGGGGGCACGGCTACACCTTC
CASSQERGHGYTF
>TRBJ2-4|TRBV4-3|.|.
TGCGCCAGCAGCCAAGATAGGTCAGGGAAAGCCAAAAACATTCAGTACTTC
CASSQDRSGKAKNIQYF